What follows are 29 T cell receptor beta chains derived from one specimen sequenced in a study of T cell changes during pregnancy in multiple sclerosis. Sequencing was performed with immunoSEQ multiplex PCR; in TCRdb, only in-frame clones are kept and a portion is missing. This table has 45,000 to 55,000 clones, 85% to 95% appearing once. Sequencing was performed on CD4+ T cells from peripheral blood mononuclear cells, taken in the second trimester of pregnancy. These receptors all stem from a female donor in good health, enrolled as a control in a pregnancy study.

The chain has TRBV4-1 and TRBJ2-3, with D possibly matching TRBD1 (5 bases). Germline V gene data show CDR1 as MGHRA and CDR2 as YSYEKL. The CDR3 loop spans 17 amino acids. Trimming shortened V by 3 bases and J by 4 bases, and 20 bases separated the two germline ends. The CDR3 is CASSHSRSREFADTQYF. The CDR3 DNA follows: TGCGCCAGCAGCCATTCCAGGTCCAGGGAATTTGCAGATACGCAGTATTTT.

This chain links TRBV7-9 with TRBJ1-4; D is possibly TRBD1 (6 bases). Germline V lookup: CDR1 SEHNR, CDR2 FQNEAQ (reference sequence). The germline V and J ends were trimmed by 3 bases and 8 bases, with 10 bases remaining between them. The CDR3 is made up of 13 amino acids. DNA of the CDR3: TGTGCCAGCAGCTTGGACAGTTTCGAAAAACTGTTTTTT. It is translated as CASSLDSFEKLFF.

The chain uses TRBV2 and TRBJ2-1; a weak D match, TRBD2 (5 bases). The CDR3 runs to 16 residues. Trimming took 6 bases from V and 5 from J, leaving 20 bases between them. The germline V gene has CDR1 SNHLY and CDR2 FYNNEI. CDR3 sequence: CASSEIRAVINNEQFF. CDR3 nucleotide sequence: TGTGCCAGCAGCGAAATTAGAGCGGTAATCAACAATGAGCAGTTCTTC.

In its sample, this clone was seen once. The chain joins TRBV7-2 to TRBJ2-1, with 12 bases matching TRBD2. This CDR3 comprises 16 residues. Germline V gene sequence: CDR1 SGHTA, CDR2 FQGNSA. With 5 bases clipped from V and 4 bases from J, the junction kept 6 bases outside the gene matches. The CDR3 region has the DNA TGTGCCAGCAGCCCATTGGGACTAGCGGGTTACAATGAGCAGTTCTTC. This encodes CASSPLGLAGYNEQFF.

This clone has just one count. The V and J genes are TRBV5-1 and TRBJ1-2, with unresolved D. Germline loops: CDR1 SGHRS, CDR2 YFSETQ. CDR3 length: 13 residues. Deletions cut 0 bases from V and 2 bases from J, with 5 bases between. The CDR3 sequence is CASSLEQNYGYTF. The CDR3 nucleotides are TGCGCCAGCAGCTTGGAACAGAACTATGGCTACACCTTC.

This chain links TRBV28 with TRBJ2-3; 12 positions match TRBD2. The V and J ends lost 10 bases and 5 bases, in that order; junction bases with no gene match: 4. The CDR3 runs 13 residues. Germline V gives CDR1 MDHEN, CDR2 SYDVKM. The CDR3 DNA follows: TGTGCCACGCCGGGACTAGCGGGAGATACGCAGTATTTT. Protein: CATPGLAGDTQYF.

DNA of the CDR3: TGTGCCAGCAGTCCGGGACTAGTTATCTACAATGAGCAGTTCTTC. This codes for CASSPGLVIYNEQFF. The V call is TRBV7-6, the J call TRBJ2-1; TRBD2 aligns across 8 bases. The germline V gene has CDR1 SGHVS and CDR2 FNYEAQ. The trim removed 6 bases at V and 3 bases at J, leaving 7 bases unmatched. This CDR3 spans 15 amino acids. Based on the CDR3 plus reference TRBV7-6 and TRBJ2-1, the full variable domain is GAGVSQSPRYKVTKRGQDVALRCDPISGHVSLYWYRQALGQGPEFLTYFNYEAQQDKSGLPNDRFSAERPEGSISTLTIQRTEQRDSAMYRCASSPGLVIYNEQFFGPGTRLTVL.

The CDR3 loop is CASSIVAGGSTGELFF. The CDR3 DNA reads TGTGCCAGTAGTATTGTGGCGGGAGGGAGCACCGGGGAGCTGTTTTTT. The rearrangement joins TRBV19 to TRBJ2-2, with 9 bases fitting TRBD2. Germline loops: CDR1 LNHDA, CDR2 SQIVND (reference sequence). CDR3 length: 16 residues. V shed 3 bases, J shed 4 bases, and the junction held 6 bases outside the gene matches.

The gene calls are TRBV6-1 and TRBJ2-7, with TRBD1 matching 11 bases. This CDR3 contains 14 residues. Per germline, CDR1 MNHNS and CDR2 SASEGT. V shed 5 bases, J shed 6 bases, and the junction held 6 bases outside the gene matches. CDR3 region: CASSKGQGAGEQYF. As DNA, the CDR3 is TGTGCCAGCAGTAAAGGACAGGGGGCAGGCGAGCAGTACTTC.

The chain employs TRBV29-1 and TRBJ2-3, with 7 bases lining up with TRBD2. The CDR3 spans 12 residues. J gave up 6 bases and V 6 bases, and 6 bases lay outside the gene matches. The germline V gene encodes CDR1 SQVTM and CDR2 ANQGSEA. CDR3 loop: CSVGGGYDTQYF. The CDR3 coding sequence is TGCAGCGTGGGGGGGGGTTACGATACGCAGTATTTT.

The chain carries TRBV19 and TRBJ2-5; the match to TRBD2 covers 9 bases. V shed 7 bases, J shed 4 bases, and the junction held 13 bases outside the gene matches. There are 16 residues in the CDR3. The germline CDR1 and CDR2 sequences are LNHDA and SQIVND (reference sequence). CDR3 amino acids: CASTLRSGRQGETQYF. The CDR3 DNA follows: TGTGCCAGTACCCTACGGAGCGGGAGGCAGGGAGAGACCCAGTACTTC.

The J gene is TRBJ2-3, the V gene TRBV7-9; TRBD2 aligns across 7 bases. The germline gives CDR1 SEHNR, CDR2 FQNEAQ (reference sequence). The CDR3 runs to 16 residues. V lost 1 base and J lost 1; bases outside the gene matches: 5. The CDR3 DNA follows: TGTGCCAGCAGCTTAGATCTGGCGGGGGGCACAGATACGCAGTATTTT. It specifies CASSLDLAGGTDTQYF.

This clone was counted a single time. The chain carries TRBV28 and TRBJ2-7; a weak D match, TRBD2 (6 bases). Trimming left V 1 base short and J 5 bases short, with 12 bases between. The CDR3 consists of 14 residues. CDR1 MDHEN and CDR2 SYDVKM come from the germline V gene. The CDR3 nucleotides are TGTGCCAGCAGTTTATCGGGGGTGAGCCACGAGCAGTACTTC. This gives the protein CASSLSGVSHEQYF.

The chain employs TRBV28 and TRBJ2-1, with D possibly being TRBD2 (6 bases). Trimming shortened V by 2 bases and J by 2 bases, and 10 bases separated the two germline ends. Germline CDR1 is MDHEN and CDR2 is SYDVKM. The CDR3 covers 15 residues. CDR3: CASSLSSGPYNEQFF. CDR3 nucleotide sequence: TGTGCCAGCAGTTTAAGTAGCGGCCCCTACAATGAGCAGTTCTTC.

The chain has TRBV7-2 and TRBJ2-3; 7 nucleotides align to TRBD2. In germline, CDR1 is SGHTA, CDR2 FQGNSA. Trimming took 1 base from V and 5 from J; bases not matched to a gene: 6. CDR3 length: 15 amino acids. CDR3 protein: CASSLVSGRQDTQYF. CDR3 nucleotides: TGTGCCAGCAGCTTAGTTTCCGGGAGGCAAGATACGCAGTATTTT.

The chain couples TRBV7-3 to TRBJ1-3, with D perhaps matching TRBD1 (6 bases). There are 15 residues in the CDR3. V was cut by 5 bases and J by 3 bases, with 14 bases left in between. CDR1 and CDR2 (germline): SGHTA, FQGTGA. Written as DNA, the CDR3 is TGTGCCAGCAGCGCAACAGGGAGCCTTGGAAACACCATATATTTT. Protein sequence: CASSATGSLGNTIYF.

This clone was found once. The CDR3 DNA is TGTGCCAGTAGTATTGGGTTCACAGGGAATCAGCCCCAGCATTTT. Protein: CASSIGFTGNQPQHF. The chain is built from TRBV19 and TRBJ1-5; possibly TRBD1 for D (6 bases). From germline, CDR1 is LNHDA and CDR2 SQIVND (reference sequence). This CDR3 has 15 amino acids. V gave up 3 bases and J gave up 4 bases, with 13 bases separating them.

The CDR3 sequence is CASSQGNSGRGEQFF. As DNA, the CDR3 is TGCGCCAGCAGCCAAGGAAATAGCGGGAGAGGTGAGCAGTTCTTC. V usage is TRBV4-3 and J usage is TRBJ2-1; 9 bases align to TRBD2. Losses at the gene ends were 1 base for V and 9 bases for J; bases not matched to a gene: 7. CDR3 length equals 15 residues. Germline V CDR1 and CDR2: LGHNA, YSLEER.

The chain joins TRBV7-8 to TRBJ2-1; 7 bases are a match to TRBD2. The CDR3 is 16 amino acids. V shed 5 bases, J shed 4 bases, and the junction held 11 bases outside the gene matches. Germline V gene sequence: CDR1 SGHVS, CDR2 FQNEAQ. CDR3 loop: CASSTQSAGVYNEQFF. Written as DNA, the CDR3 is TGTGCCAGCAGCACCCAAAGCGCGGGAGTGTACAATGAGCAGTTCTTC.

The CDR3 coding sequence is TGTGCCAGCAGCGCCGGGACAGGGAGTTTGGGGACTAATGAAAAACTGTTTTTT. Translation: CASSAGTGSLGTNEKLFF. J is TRBJ1-4 and V is TRBV7-4; 9 bases are a match to TRBD1. CDR3 length equals 18 residues. Looked up from germline, CDR1 is SGHVT and CDR2 is SQSDAQ. With 5 bases clipped from V and 2 bases from J, the junction kept 12 bases outside the gene matches.

CDR3 DNA sequence: TGTGCCAGCACCATGACAGGGGTCGGCAATCAGCCCCAGCATTTT. Protein product: CASTMTGVGNQPQHF. The chain recombines TRBV6-1 with TRBJ1-5, with 8 bases lining up with TRBD1. This CDR3 is 15 amino acids long. V dropped 7 bases and J dropped 2; count of bases not matched to a gene: 7. Germline CDR1 is MNHNS and CDR2 is SASEGT.

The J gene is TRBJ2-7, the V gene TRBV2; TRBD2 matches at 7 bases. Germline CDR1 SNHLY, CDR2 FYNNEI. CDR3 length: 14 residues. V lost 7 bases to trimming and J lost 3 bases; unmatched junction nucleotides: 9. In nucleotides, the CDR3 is TGTGCCAGCACGGAGGGAGGGGTCGGCTACGAGCAGTACTTC. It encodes CASTEGGVGYEQYF.

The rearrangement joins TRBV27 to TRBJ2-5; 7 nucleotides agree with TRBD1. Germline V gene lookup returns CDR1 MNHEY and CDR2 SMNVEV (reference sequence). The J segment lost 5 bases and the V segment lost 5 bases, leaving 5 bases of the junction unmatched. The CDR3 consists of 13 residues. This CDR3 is CASSDRVRETQYF. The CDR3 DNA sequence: TGTGCCAGCAGTGACAGGGTTCGGGAGACCCAGTACTTC.

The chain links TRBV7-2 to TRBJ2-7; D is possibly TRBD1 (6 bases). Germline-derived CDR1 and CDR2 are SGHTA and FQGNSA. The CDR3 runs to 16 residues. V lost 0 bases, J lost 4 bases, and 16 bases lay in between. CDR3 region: CASSLAEGTPTYEQYF. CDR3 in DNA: TGTGCCAGCAGCTTAGCGGAAGGGACACCTACTTACGAGCAGTACTTC.

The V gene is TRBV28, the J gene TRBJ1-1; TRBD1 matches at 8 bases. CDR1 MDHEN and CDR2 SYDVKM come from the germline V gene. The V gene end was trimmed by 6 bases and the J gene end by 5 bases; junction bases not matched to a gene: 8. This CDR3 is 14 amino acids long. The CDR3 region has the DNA TGTGCCAGCAGGCCACCAGGGGGCTGGACTGAAGCTTTCTTT. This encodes CASRPPGGWTEAFF.

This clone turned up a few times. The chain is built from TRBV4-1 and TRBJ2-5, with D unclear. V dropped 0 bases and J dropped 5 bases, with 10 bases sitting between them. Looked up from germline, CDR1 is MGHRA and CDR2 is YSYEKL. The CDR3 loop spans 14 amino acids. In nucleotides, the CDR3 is TGCGCCAGCAGCCAAGATTGGCTAGTTGAGACCCAGTACTTC. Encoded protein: CASSQDWLVETQYF.

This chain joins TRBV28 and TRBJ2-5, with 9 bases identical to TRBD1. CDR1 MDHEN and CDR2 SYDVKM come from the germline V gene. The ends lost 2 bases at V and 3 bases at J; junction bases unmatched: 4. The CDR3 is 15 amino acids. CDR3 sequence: CASSLIGTGKETQYF. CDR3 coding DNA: TGTGCCAGCAGTTTAATTGGGACAGGGAAAGAGACCCAGTACTTC. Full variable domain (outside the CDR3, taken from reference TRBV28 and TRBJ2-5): DVKVTQSSRYLVKRTGEKVFLECVQDMDHENMFWYRQDPGLGLRLIYFSYDVKMKEKGDIPEGYSVSREKKERFSLILESASTNQTSMYLCASSLIGTGKETQYFGPGTRLLVL.

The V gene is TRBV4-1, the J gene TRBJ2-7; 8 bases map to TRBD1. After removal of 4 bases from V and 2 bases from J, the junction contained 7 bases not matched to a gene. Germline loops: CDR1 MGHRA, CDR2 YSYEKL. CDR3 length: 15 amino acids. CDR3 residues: CASSPRQGTTYEQYF. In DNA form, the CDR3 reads TGCGCCAGCAGCCCAAGACAGGGGACGACCTACGAGCAGTACTTC.

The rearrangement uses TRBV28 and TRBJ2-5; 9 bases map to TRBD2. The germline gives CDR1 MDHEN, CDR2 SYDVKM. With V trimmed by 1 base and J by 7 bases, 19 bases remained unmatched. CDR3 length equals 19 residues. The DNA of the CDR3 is TGTGCCAGCAGTTTATTTCGGCTAGCGGGACACGTGCTAGGAGGGACCCAGTACTTC. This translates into CASSLFRLAGHVLGGTQYF.